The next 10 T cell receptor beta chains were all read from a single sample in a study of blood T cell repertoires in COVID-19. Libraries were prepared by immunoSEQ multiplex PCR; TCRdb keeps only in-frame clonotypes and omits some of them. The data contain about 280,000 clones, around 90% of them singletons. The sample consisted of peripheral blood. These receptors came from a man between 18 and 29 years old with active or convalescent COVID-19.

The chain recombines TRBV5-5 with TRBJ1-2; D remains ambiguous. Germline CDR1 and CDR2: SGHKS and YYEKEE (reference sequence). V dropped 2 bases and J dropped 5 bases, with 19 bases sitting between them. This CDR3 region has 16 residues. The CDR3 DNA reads TGTGCCAGCAGCTTAGCGGTCGACAAGCCAAATTATGGCTACACCTTC. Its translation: CASSLAVDKPNYGYTF.

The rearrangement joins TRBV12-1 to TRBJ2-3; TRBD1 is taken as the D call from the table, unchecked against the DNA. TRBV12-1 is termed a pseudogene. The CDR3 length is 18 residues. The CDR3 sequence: CASSFRSGGAVLTDTQYF. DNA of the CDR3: TGTGCCAGCAGCTTTAGGTCGGGTGGGGCAGTCCTCACAGATACGCAGTATTTT.

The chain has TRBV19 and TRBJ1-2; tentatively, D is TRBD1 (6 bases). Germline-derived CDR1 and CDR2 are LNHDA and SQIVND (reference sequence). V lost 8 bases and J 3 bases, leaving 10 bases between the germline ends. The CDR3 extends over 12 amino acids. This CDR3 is CASRGGYYGYTF. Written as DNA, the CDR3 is TGTGCCAGTCGTGGGGGCTACTATGGCTACACCTTC.

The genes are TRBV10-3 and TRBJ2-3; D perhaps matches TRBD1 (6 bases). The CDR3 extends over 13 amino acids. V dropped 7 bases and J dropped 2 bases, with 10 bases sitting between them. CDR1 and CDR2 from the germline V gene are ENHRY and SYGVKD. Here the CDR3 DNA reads TGTGCCATCACCCGGGACAACACAGATACGCAGTATTTT. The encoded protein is CAITRDNTDTQYF.

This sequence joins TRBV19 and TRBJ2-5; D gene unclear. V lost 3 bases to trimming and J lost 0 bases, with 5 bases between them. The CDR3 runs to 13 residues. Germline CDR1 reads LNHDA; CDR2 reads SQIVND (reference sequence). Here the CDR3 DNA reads TGTGCCAGTAGTATCTCCCACCAAGAGACCCAGTACTTC. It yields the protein CASSISHQETQYF. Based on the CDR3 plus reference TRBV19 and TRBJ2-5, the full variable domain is DGGITQSPKYLFRKEGQNVTLSCEQNLNHDAMYWYRQDPGQGLRLIYYSQIVNDFQKGDIAEGYSVSREKKESFPLTVTSAQKNPTAFYLCASSISHQETQYFGPGTRLLVL.

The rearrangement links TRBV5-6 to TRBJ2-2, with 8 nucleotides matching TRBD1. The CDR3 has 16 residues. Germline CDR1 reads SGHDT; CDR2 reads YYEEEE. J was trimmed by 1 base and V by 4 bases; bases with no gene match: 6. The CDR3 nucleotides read TGTGCCAGCAGCCCACCCGGGACAGGGAACACCGGGGAGCTGTTTTTT. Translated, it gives CASSPPGTGNTGELFF.

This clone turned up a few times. DNA of the CDR3: TGTGCCACCAGCCTCGGACTAGCGGGGGGCCTAAAACAAGAGACCCAGTACTTC. Amino acid sequence: CATSLGLAGGLKQETQYF. The chain has TRBV15 and TRBJ2-5, with TRBD2 matching over 14 bases. Germline CDR1 is LNHNV and CDR2 is YYDKDF (reference sequence). Trimming cost V 5 bases and J 2 bases; bases outside gene matches: 10. The CDR3 consists of 18 residues.

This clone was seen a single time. CDR3 nucleotide sequence: TGTGCCAGCAGTTCCCTCCTTTACAATGAGCAGTTCTTC. This translates into CASSSLLYNEQFF. This sequence joins TRBV6-5 and TRBJ2-1, with D uncertain. Between the trimmed V and J ends, which lost 4 bases and 4 bases, there was a span of 8 bases. Germline loops: CDR1 MNHEY, CDR2 SVGAGI. The CDR3 sequence is 13 residues long.

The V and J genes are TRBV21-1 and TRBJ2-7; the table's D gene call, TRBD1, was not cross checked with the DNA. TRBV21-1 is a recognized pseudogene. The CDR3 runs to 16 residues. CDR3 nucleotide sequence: TGTGCCAGCAGCAAGGACCTGCCGGGACAGTACTACGAGCAGTACTTC. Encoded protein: CASSKDLPGQYYEQYF.

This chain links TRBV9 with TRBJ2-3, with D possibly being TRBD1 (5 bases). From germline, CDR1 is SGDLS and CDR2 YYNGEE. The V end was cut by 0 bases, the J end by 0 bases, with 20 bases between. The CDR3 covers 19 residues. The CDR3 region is CASSVVPYGGAGSTDTQYF. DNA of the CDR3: TGTGCCAGCAGCGTAGTTCCGTACGGTGGGGCAGGGAGCACAGATACGCAGTATTTT. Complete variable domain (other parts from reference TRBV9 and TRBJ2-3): DSGVTQTPKHLITATGQRVTLRCSPRSGDLSVYWYQQSLDQGLQFLIQYYNGEERAKGNILERFSAQQFPDLHSELNLSSLELGDSALYFCASSVVPYGGAGSTDTQYFGPGTRLTVL.